This T cell receptor beta chain derives from a study of blood T cell repertoires in COVID-19. Clones were sequenced by immunoSEQ multiplex PCR, and TCRdb holds only the in-frame ones, with some missing. The table lists about 190,000 clones, 80% to 85% of them singletons. Living in roughly 25 US areas, the participants were between about 18 and 90 years of age. The germline V gene has CDR1 GTSNPN and CDR2 SVGIG (reference sequence). Germline trimming cut 5 bases from V and 9 bases from J; bases unmatched to any gene: 1. The length of the CDR3 is 11 residues. V and J are TRBV30 and TRBJ2-2, with 9 bases identical to TRBD1. This sequence originates from a woman under 40 who had been exposed to COVID-19. The material sequenced was PBMCs or T cells enriched from blood (not recorded which). The CDR3 here is CAWGQGWELFF. DNA of the CDR3: TGTGCCTGGGGACAGGGGTGGGAGCTGTTTTTT.